Included here is one T cell receptor beta chain sequence, with context. Its antigen is not identified. The data belong to a study of cytomegalovirus exposure and HLA in healthy donors. General study points: Within an earlier analysis, most TCR beta V segments proved productive either about 90% or about 30% of the time. The authors later linked a missense DCLRE1C variant to TCR beta V- and J-gene trimming. By HLA locus, TCR association rates varied in a later analysis, with DRB1 showing the most and HLA-C the fewest. The study recorded 150 to 200 TCR beta chains that were cytomegalovirus-associated.

This CDR3 is built from 14 residues. V gave up 7 bases and J gave up 1 base; unmatched junction bases: 4. Germline V gene data show CDR1 as MNHEY and CDR2 as SVGAGI. PCR used 60 Vbeta primers and 13 Jbeta primers. The repertoire was sequenced with immunoSEQ multiplex PCR; TCRdb's copy has only in-frame clones and lacks some. The data hold about 150,000 clones, with about 76% observed a single time. J is TRBJ2-3 and V is TRBV6-5; 8 positions match TRBD2. Sample: PBMCs. The TCR comes from a man aged 25 to 45 in good health and CMV-seropositive. The CDR3 DNA is TGTGCCAGCATTAGCGGGACGGGCACAGATACGCAGTATTTT. Translating gives CASISGTGTDTQYF.